Listed here are 22 T cell receptor beta chains from one sample, sequenced in a study of T cell responses to AZD1222 COVID-19 vaccine. Using immunoSEQ multiplex PCR, the repertoire was profiled, and TCRdb retains in-frame clones only, with some absent. Among about 150,000 clones listed, 75% to 90% were seen once. The sample in question was peripheral blood, obtained on day 0 of AZD1222 vaccination. The receptors originated from an adult in good health.

This clone came up a few times. V usage is TRBV6-5 and J usage is TRBJ2-7; D tentatively reads TRBD1 or TRBD2 (6 bases each). V lost 6 bases and J lost 7, with 22 bases in between. The germline gives CDR1 MNHEY, CDR2 SVGAGI. This CDR3 region has 15 residues. CDR3 protein: CASRDLIAGAGEQYF. DNA of the CDR3: TGTGCCAGCAGGGACCTCATCGCAGGGGCGGGAGAGCAGTACTTC.

V is TRBV6-2 or TRBV6-3 and J is TRBJ1-5; tentatively, D is TRBD1 (5 bases). Trimming pared 3 bases from V and 7 bases from J, leaving 16 bases between. Germline CDR1 reads MNHEY; CDR2 reads SVGEGT. This CDR3 spans 15 amino acids. The CDR3 bases are TGTGCCAGCAGTTATCCCCCGACACAGGTCCAGCCCCAGCATTTT. It specifies CASSYPPTQVQPQHF.

This rearrangement joins TRBV6-5 to TRBJ2-1; D gene uncertain. The germline V gene has CDR1 MNHEY and CDR2 SVGAGI. Trimming left V 2 bases short and J 10 bases short, with 15 bases between. This CDR3 region has 14 residues. Here the CDR3 DNA reads TGTGCCAGCAGTTACGGGGATCAGCTGGGCGAGCAGTTCTTC. It yields the protein CASSYGDQLGEQFF.

This rearrangement joins TRBV25-1 to TRBJ1-4, with 8 nucleotides matching TRBD1. V lost 4 bases and J lost 8; bases outside the gene matches: 9. Germline assignment: CDR1 MGHDK and CDR2 SYGVNS. The CDR3 runs to 15 residues. CDR3 DNA sequence: TGTGCCAGCAGTGCGTCAACAGGGGGAAGAGAAAAACTGTTTTTT. This codes for CASSASTGGREKLFF.

The rearrangement joins TRBV6-5 to TRBJ2-1; 13 bases match TRBD2. The CDR3 has 13 residues. J was trimmed by 10 bases and V by 8 bases; bases with no gene match: 5. The germline V gene encodes CDR1 MNHEY and CDR2 SVGAGI. The CDR3 DNA is TGTGCCAGCGCGGGGACTAGCGGGACCGAGCAGTTCTTC. Residues: CASAGTSGTEQFF.

The gene calls are TRBV5-8 and TRBJ1-2; tentatively, D is TRBD1 (5 bases). With 0 bases removed from V and 3 bases from J, the gap between germline ends came to 6 bases. There are 13 residues in the CDR3. The germline CDR1 and CDR2 sequences are SGHTS and YDEGEE. This chain's CDR3 is CASSLGDYYGYTF. The DNA for the CDR3 is TGTGCCAGCAGCTTGGGGGACTACTATGGCTACACCTTC.

The chain links TRBV5-6 to TRBJ2-6, with a weak D call TRBD1 (5 bases). Trimming left V 3 bases short and J 0 bases short, with 16 bases between. Per the germline V gene, CDR1 is SGHDT and CDR2 is YYEEEE. The CDR3 is 18 amino acids. CDR3 coding DNA: TGTGCCAGCAGCTGGTTCGACGGACATTACTCTGGGGCCAACGTCCTGACTTTC. Amino acids: CASSWFDGHYSGANVLTF. Using reference TRBV5-6 and TRBJ2-6 for the parts outside the CDR3, the full variable domain is DAGVTQSPTHLIKTRGQQVTLRCSPKSGHDTVSWYQQALGQGPQFIFQYYEEEERQRGNFPDRFSGHQFPNYSSELNVNALLLGDSALYLCASSWFDGHYSGANVLTFGAGSRLTVL.

The chain carries TRBV2 and TRBJ1-6; D gene unclear. V was cut by 6 bases and J by 0 bases, with 12 bases left in between. Germline V gives CDR1 SNHLY, CDR2 FYNNEI. This CDR3 region has 16 residues. CDR3 region: CASSDPGFSYNSPLHF. The DNA of the CDR3 is TGTGCCAGCAGCGACCCAGGATTCTCCTATAATTCACCCCTCCACTTT.

This chain links TRBV27 with TRBJ1-2, with D uncertain. Per the germline V gene, CDR1 is MNHEY and CDR2 is SMNVEV (reference sequence). Trimming cost V 8 bases and J 5 bases, with 21 bases left between them. This CDR3 region has 15 residues. The CDR3 DNA reads TGTGCCAGCGGTTCCTACGGATCTGGTTCGTATGGCTACACCTTC. It specifies CASGSYGSGSYGYTF.

J is TRBJ2-1 and V is TRBV7-8; D gene uncertain. The germline V gene encodes CDR1 SGHVS and CDR2 FQNEAQ. The CDR3 totals 15 residues. V lost 1 base to trimming and J lost 6 bases, with 13 bases between them. Here the CDR3 reads CASSLEGLVFNEQFF. Here the CDR3 DNA reads TGTGCCAGCAGCTTAGAGGGTCTGGTCTTCAATGAGCAGTTCTTC.

The chain uses TRBV19 and TRBJ2-6; D is undetermined. Germline V lookup: CDR1 LNHDA, CDR2 SQIVND (reference sequence). The length of the CDR3 is 17 residues. V was shortened by 6 bases and J by 0 bases, with 15 bases between the two germline ends. As DNA, the CDR3 is TGTGCCAGTAGCATCCCTTTCGACTTCTCTGGGGCCAACGTCCTGACTTTC. As protein: CASSIPFDFSGANVLTF.

This clone is a singleton in its sample. The rearrangement joins TRBV27 to TRBJ1-6; weak D call: TRBD1 (5 bases). Germline CDR1 MNHEY, CDR2 SMNVEV (reference sequence). The ends were cut back, 2 bases at V and 7 bases at J, with 9 bases in the middle. The CDR3 is 14 amino acids. CDR3 protein: CASSLSQGNSPLHF. In DNA form, the CDR3 reads TGTGCCAGCAGTTTAAGTCAGGGCAATTCACCCCTCCACTTT.

The genes are TRBV6-4 and TRBJ2-1, with no clear D. The CDR3 is 13 amino acids. From germline, CDR1 is MRHNA and CDR2 SNTAGT. The V end was cut by 6 bases, the J end by 9 bases, with 15 bases between. In DNA, the CDR3 is TGTGCCAGCAGCGGCTCCCGTATGGGTGAGCAGTTCTTC. It encodes CASSGSRMGEQFF.

V and J are TRBV24-1 and TRBJ1-2; 10 positions agree with TRBD1. The CDR3 is 15 residues long. Trimming removed 9 bases from V and 6 bases from J; junction bases left unmatched: 12. From germline, CDR1 is KGHDR and CDR2 SFDVKD. This chain's CDR3 is CATRGTGDWSDGYTF. DNA of the CDR3: TGTGCCACCCGTGGGACAGGGGATTGGAGCGATGGCTACACCTTC.

V usage is TRBV28 and J usage is TRBJ1-6; tentative D call: TRBD1 (5 bases). The CDR3 is 14 residues long. The V end lost 2 bases, the J end lost 9 bases, and 11 bases lay between the germline ends. Germline loops: CDR1 MDHEN, CDR2 SYDVKM. As DNA, the CDR3 is TGTGCCAGCAGTTTAACCGGGACGCGTTCACCCCTCCACTTT. Translating it yields CASSLTGTRSPLHF.

This clone was detected once. This sequence joins TRBV5-6 and TRBJ1-2; the match to TRBD1 covers 8 bases. Unmatched junction bases numbered 4, after V lost 2 bases and J lost 4 bases. CDR1 SGHDT and CDR2 YYEEEE come from the germline V gene. This CDR3 contains 14 residues. CDR3 DNA: TGTGCCAGCAGCTTTGGGACAGGTCCCTATGGCTACACCTTC. Amino acids: CASSFGTGPYGYTF.

The CDR3 spells CASSLLGTGGTEQFF. CDR3 in DNA: TGTGCCAGTAGTCTTTTGGGGACAGGGGGAACTGAGCAGTTCTTC. This chain joins TRBV19 and TRBJ2-1; 11 nucleotides line up with TRBD1. The CDR3 sequence is 15 residues long. Germline V gene lookup returns CDR1 LNHDA and CDR2 SQIVND (reference sequence). Trimming took 5 bases from V and 9 from J; bases not matched to a gene: 9.

The V gene is TRBV6-5, the J gene TRBJ2-7; D remains ambiguous. Germline V gives CDR1 MNHEY, CDR2 SVGAGI. The CDR3 has 11 residues. The V gene lost 6 bases and the J gene lost 4 bases, with 7 bases spanning the gap. CDR3 coding DNA: TGTGCCAGCAGCACCTTGTACGAGCAGTACTTC. It yields the protein CASSTLYEQYF.

This sequence joins TRBV6-5 and TRBJ1-5; 7 bases fit TRBD1. V was clipped by 6 bases and J by 6 bases; unmatched bases: 8. In germline, CDR1 is MNHEY, CDR2 SVGAGI. The CDR3 has 14 amino acids. The CDR3 region is CASRTGLEGQPQHF. The CDR3 DNA reads as TGTGCCAGCAGGACAGGGTTAGAGGGTCAGCCCCAGCATTTT.

The rearrangement links TRBV19 to TRBJ2-7; 7 nucleotides line up with TRBD1. The CDR3 loop spans 15 amino acids. Germline V lookup: CDR1 LNHDA, CDR2 SQIVND (reference sequence). The trim removed 1 base at V and 3 bases at J, leaving 6 bases unmatched. The CDR3, as DNA: TGTGCCAGTAGTATAGCCGGGACAGCTTACTACGAGCAGTACTTC. Protein sequence: CASSIAGTAYYEQYF.

The CDR3 region is CASSDGSNQPQHF. As DNA, the CDR3 is TGTGCCAGCTCCGACGGTAGCAATCAGCCCCAGCATTTT. The V call is TRBV18, the J call TRBJ1-5; D is undetermined. In germline, CDR1 is KGHSH, CDR2 LQKENI. The V and J ends lost 6 bases and 0 bases respectively, with 6 bases between them. The CDR3 sequence is 13 residues long.

The chain combines TRBV27 with TRBJ1-2, with 7 bases fitting TRBD1. The germline gives CDR1 MNHEY, CDR2 SMNVEV (reference sequence). J gave up 0 bases and V 0 bases, and 1 base lay outside the gene matches. The CDR3 length is 15 residues. The DNA for the CDR3 is TGTGCCAGCAGTTTATCGACAGGGTCTAACTATGGCTACACCTTC. It specifies CASSLSTGSNYGYTF.